This T cell receptor (beta chain) derives from a study of cytomegalovirus exposure and HLA in healthy donors (dated by TCRdb to the late 2010s). For the study in its entirety: According to a later analysis, one platform produced both the 110 or so validation repertoires and the approximately 660 repertoires of the first cohort. The study aimed to test whether cataloging public T cell receptors could reveal signatures of past pathogen exposure. A separate validation cohort of roughly 110 different subjects was used in addition to the roughly 670-subject first cohort. High-throughput TCR immunosequencing, statistical association of individual TCRs with disease status, and machine learning were combined to predict cytomegalovirus infection status.

Donors formed part of the validation cohort, which comprised 95 to 150 subjects and was distinct from the first cohort of fewer than 750 subjects. CDR3 length: 16 amino acids, cysteine to phenylalanine. Kept here is only the CDR3 DNA, which spans 48 bases and is read in frame from base 1. Deletion took 3 bases off V and 5 bases off J, with a span of 17 bases between the germline ends. The germline V gene (reference sequence) specifies SSHAT as CDR1 and FNYEAQ as CDR2. This clone has only a few counts. Its antigen specificity is not known. Per-base qualities were not stored, and no clone one base away is much larger. Libraries came from the immunoSEQ multiplex PCR assay. Turning to the authors' computational methods: A statistical classification framework was built to diagnose cytomegalovirus status from the catalog of TCR beta chain sequences. The source is immuneACCESS, and TCRdb retained only in-frame sequences with V and J called. Part of the clones is not carried over; for the studies checked, unresolved V genes explain less than half of this, and the remainder is unexplained. The V and J calls and clone size were taken over from that table, and D and trimming were inferred from the DNA. Here the sample has roughly 350,000 clones; 75% to 90% occur a single time. Around 0.8% of the sample goes to the ten largest clones.

Broad study findings and their caveats: A few of the identified cytomegalovirus-associated TCR beta chains were confirmed in vitro to be specific for cytomegalovirus antigens. The validation cohort had no HLA typing available for a later analysis, so co-occurrence within that cohort was assessed over all 120 or so repertoires. The authors suggested that the approach could potentially be extended to other disease states and immunological phenotypes. The study gave a list of some 150 TCR beta chains associated with cytomegalovirus. Across donors, most TCR sequences were observed very rarely, whereas some public TCRs were present in many individuals. In both the original and validation cohorts, the classifier was reported to diagnose cytomegalovirus status with high specificity and sensitivity. A later analysis found that TCRs clustered in the first cohort also tended to co-occur in the 120 validation repertoires, with 90% to 95% of cluster scores above 0.

Here the chain combines TRBV7-7 and TRBJ1-5; no D gene call is confident. The source material was PBMCs. This clonotype was obtained from a woman between 18 and 29 years old in good health and CMV-seronegative. CDR3 reads: CASSFPGVARDQPQHF. The DNA sequence is as follows: TGTGCCAGCAGCTTCCCCGGAGTAGCGAGGGATCAGCCCCAGCATTTT.